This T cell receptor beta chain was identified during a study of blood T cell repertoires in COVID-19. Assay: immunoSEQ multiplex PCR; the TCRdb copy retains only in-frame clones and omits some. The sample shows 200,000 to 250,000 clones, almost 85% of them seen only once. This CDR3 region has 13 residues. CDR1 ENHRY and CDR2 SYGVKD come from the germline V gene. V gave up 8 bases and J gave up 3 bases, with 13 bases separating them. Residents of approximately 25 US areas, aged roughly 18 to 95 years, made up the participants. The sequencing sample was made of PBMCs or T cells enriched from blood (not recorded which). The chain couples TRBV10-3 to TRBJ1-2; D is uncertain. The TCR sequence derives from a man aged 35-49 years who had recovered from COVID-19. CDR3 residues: CAIRPEEDYGYTF. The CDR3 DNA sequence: TGTGCCATCCGCCCGGAGGAGGACTATGGCTACACCTTC.